This passage covers 3 T cell receptor beta chains from one sample sequenced in a study of T-cell reconstitution after alpha-beta-depleted transplantation in children. Unique molecular identifiers featured in how the TCRbeta library was prepared. Each CDR3 protein gets one entry after TCRdb re-called the PCR reads with MiXCR. This table holds approximately 980,000 distinct CDR3 sequences, about 29% found once. Sequenced material: PBMCs, mostly from graft donor cells, taken 360 days after TCRalphabeta/CD19-depleted stem cell transplant. The receptor source for this set is a boy in the first two years of life who had a stem cell transplant for SCID, so the T cells may come from the graft donor.

This rearrangement joins TRBV4-3 to TRBJ1-6, with D unclear. The CDR3 has 18 amino acids. Between the trimmed V and J ends, which lost 0 bases and 0 bases, there was a span of 12 bases. Germline lookup yields CDR1 LGHNA and CDR2 YSLEER. The DNA for the CDR3 is TGCGCCAGCAGCCAAGATTCCCCTTGGAGCTCCTATAATTCACCCCTCCACTTT. It yields the protein CASSQDSPWSSYNSPLHF.

The rearrangement joins TRBV20-1 to TRBJ1-3, with 7 bases identical to TRBD1. CDR3 length: 13 amino acids. The germline CDR1 and CDR2 sequences are DFQATT and SNEGSKA (reference sequence). The ends lost 4 bases at V and 4 bases at J; junction bases unmatched: 4. The CDR3 is CSATRQGGNTIYF. DNA for the CDR3: TGCAGTGCTACACGACAGGGAGGAAACACCATATATTTT.

This clonotype came up many times. The chain uses TRBV20-1 and TRBJ2-7; D is perhaps TRBD1 (6 bases). This CDR3 has 12 residues. Germline CDR1 is DFQATT and CDR2 is SNEGSKA (reference sequence). Trimming cost V 2 bases and J 4 bases, with 9 bases left between them. The DNA of the CDR3 is TGCAGTGCTAGACGGCAGGGGTACGAGCAGTACTTC. It is translated as CSARRQGYEQYF.